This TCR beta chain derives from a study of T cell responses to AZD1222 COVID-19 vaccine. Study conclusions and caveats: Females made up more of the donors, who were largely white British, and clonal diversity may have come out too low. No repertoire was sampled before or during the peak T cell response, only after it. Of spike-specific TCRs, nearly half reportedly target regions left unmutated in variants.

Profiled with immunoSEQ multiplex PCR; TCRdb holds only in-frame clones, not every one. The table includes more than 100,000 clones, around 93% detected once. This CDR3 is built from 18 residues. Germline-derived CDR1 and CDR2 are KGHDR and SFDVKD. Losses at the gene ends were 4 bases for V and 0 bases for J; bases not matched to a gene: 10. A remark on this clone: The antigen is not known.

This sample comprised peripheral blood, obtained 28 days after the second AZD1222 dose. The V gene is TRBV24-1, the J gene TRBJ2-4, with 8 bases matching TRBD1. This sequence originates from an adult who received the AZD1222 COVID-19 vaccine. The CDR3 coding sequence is TGTGCCACCAGTGAGCCCTCCCACAGGGGGTTAGCCAAAAACATTCAGTACTTC. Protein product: CATSEPSHRGLAKNIQYF.